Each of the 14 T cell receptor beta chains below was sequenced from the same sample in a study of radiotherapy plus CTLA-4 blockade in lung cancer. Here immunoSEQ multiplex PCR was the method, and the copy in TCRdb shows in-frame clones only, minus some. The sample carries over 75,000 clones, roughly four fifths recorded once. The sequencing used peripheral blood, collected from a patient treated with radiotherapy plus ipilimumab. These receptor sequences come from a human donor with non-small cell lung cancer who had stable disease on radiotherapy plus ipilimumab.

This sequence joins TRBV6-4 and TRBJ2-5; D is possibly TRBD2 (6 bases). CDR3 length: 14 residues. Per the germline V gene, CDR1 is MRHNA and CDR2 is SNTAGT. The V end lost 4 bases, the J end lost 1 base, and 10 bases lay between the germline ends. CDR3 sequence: CASSASGGQETQYF. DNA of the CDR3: TGTGCCAGCAGTGCCTCCGGGGGCCAAGAGACCCAGTACTTC.

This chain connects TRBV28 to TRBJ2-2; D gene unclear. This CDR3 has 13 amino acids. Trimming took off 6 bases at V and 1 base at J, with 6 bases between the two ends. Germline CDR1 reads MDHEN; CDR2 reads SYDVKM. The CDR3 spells CASSGRNTGELFF. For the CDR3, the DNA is TGTGCCAGCAGCGGAAGGAACACCGGGGAGCTGTTTTTT.

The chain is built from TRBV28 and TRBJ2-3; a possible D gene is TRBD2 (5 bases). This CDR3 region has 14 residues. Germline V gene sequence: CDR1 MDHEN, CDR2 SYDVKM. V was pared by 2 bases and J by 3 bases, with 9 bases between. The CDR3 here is CASSLLTTTDTQYF. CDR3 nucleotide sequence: TGTGCCAGCAGTTTACTGACTACGACAGATACGCAGTATTTT.

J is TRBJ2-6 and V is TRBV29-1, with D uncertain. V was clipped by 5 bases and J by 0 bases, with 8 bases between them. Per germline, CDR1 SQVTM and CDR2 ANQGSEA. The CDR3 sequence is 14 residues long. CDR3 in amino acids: CSVLQHSGANVLTF. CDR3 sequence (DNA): TGCAGCGTTCTACAGCACTCTGGGGCCAACGTCCTGACTTTC.

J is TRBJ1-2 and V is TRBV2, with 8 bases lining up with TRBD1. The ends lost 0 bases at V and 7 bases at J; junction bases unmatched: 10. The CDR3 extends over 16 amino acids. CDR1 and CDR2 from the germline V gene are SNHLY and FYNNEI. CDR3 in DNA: TGTGCCAGCAGTGAAGCGCGATCAGGGGGCTCGGCTGGCTACACCTTC. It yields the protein CASSEARSGGSAGYTF.

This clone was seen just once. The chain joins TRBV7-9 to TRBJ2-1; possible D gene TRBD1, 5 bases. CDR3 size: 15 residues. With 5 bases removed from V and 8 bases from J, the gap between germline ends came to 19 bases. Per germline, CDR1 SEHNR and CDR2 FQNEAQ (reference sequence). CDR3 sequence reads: CASSAYLGVLDEQFF. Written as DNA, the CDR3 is TGTGCCAGCAGCGCCTACTTAGGGGTCCTCGATGAGCAGTTCTTC. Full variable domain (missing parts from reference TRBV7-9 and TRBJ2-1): DTGVSQNPRHKITKRGQNVTFRCDPISEHNRLYWYRQTLGQGPEFLTYFQNEAQLEKSRLLSDRFSAERPKGSFSTLEIQRTEQGDSAMYLCASSAYLGVLDEQFFGPGTRLTVL.

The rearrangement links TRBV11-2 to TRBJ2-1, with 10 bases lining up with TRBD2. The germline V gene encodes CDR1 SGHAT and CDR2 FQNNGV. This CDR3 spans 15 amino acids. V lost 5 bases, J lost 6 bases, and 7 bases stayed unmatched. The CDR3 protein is CASSASGGFGNEQFF. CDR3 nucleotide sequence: TGTGCCAGCAGCGCTAGCGGGGGCTTTGGCAATGAGCAGTTCTTC.

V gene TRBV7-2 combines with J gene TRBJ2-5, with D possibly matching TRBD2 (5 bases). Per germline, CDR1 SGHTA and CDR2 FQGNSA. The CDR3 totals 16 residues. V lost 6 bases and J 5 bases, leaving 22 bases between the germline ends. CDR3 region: CASRPGIYLTRETQYF. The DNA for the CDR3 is TGTGCCAGCAGGCCCGGGATATATCTCACAAGGGAGACCCAGTACTTC. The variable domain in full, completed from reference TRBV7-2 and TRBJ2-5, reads GAGVSQSPSNKVTEKGKDVELRCDPISGHTALYWYRQSLGQGLEFLIYFQGNSAPDKSGLPSDRFSAERTGGSVSTLTIQRTQQEDSAVYLCASRPGIYLTRETQYFGPGTRLLVL.

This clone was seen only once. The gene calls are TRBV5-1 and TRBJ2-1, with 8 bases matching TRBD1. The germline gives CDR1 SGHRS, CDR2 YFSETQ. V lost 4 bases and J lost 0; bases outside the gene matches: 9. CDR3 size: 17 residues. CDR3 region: CASSEVPGGLSYNEQFF. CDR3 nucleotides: TGCGCCAGCAGCGAAGTTCCAGGGGGCCTCTCCTACAATGAGCAGTTCTTC.

The CDR3 DNA reads TGTGCCAGCAGCCTGGGACTAGCGGGAGGCCGGGTATACGAGCAGTACTTC. Protein sequence: CASSLGLAGGRVYEQYF. V usage is TRBV5-4 and J usage is TRBJ2-7, with TRBD2 identical over 15 bases. The germline gives CDR1 SGHNT, CDR2 YYREEE (reference sequence). Trimming removed 4 bases from V and 4 bases from J; junction bases left unmatched: 9. This CDR3 spans 17 amino acids.

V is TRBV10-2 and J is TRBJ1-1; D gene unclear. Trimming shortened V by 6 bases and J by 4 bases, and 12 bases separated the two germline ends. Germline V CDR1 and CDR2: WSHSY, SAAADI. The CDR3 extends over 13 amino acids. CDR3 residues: CASRETRGTEAFF. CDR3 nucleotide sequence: TGCGCCAGCAGGGAGACTCGCGGCACTGAAGCTTTCTTT.

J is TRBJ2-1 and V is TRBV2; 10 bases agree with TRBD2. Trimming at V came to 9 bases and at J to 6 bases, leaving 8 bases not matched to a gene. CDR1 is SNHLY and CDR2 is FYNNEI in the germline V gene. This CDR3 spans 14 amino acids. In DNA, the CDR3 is TGTGCCAGTCGGGCTAGCGGGGGATTCAATGAGCAGTTCTTC. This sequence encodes CASRASGGFNEQFF.

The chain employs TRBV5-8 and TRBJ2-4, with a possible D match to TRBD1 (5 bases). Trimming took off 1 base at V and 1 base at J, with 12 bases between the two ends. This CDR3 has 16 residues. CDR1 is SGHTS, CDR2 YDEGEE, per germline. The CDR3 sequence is CASSLRGRAAKNIQYF. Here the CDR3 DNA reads TGTGCCAGCAGCTTGAGGGGCAGGGCGGCCAAAAACATTCAGTACTTC.

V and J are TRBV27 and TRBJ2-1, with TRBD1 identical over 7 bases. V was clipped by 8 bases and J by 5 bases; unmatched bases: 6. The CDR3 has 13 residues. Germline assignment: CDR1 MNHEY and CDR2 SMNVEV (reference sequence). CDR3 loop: CASHRDSDNEQFF. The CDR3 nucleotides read TGTGCCAGCCACCGGGACAGTGACAATGAGCAGTTCTTC.